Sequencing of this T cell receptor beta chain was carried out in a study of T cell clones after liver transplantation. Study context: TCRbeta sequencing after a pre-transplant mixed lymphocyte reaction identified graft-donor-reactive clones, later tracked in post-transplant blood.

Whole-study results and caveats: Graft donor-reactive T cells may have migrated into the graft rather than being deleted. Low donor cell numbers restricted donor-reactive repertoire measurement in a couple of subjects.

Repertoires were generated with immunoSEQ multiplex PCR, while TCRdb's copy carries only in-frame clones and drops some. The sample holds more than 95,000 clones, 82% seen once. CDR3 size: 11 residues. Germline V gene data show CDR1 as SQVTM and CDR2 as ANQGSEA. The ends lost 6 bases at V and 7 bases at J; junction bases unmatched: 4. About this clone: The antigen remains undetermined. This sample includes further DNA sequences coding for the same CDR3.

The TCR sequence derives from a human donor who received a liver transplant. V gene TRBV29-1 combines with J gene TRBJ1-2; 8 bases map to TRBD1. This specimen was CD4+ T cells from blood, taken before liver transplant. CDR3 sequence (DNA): TGCAGCGTGTGGACAGGGAGTGGCTACACCTTC. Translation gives CSVWTGSGYTF.